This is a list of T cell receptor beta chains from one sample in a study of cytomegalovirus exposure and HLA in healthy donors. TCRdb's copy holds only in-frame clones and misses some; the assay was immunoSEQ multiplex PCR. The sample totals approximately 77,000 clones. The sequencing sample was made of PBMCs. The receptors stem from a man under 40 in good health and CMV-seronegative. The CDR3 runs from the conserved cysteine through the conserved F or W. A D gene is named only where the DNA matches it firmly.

CDR3 DNA: TGTGCCAGCAGCCCCAGGGCAGCGGGCGGCACAGATACGCAGTATTTT; CDR3 protein: CASSPRAAGGTDTQYF; D gene: .; V gene: TRBV9; J gene: TRBJ2-3
CDR3 DNA: TGCAGCGCAAACAGGGGCTGGAATGAGCAGTTCTTC; CDR3 protein: CSANRGWNEQFF; D gene: TRBD1; V gene: TRBV29-1; J gene: TRBJ2-1
CDR3 DNA: TGTGCCAGCAGCTTAGTTGGCAGATTGAACACTGAAGCTTTCTTT; CDR3 protein: CASSLVGRLNTEAFF; D gene: .; V gene: TRBV11-2; J gene: TRBJ1-1
CDR3 DNA: TGTGCCTGGAGTCCGGGATCCACAGATACGCAGTATTTT; CDR3 protein: CAWSPGSTDTQYF; D gene: .; V gene: TRBV30; J gene: TRBJ2-3
CDR3 DNA: TGCAGCGTTGGGGACAGGGGCAACACTGAAGCTTTCTTT; CDR3 protein: CSVGDRGNTEAFF; D gene: TRBD1; V gene: TRBV29-1; J gene: TRBJ1-1
CDR3 DNA: TGCGCCAGCAGCTTAAGGACAGGCTCCTACGAGCAGTACTTC; CDR3 protein: CASSLRTGSYEQYF; D gene: TRBD1; V gene: TRBV5-1; J gene: TRBJ2-7
CDR3 DNA: TGTGCCATCAGTGCAACAGGGGGAACTAGCACAGATACGCAGTATTTT; CDR3 protein: CAISATGGTSTDTQYF; D gene: TRBD1; V gene: TRBV10-3; J gene: TRBJ2-3
CDR3 DNA: TGTGCCAGCAGTTTTGCCGGGACTAGCGGGGGGGCGGGCACAGATACGCAGTATTTT; CDR3 protein: CASSFAGTSGGAGTDTQYF; D gene: TRBD2; V gene: TRBV7-2; J gene: TRBJ2-3
CDR3 DNA: TGTGCCAGCAGCGTAGGGGCAGGGGGCAGACACGAGCAGTACTTC; CDR3 protein: CASSVGAGGRHEQYF; D gene: TRBD1; V gene: TRBV9; J gene: TRBJ2-7
CDR3 DNA: TGTGCCAGCAGCCAAGATGAACTAGCGGGAGGAAGTGAGCAGTTCTTC; CDR3 protein: CASSQDELAGGSEQFF; D gene: TRBD2; V gene: TRBV4-2; J gene: TRBJ2-1
CDR3 DNA: TGTGCCAGCAGCTTAGGATCCCCATTCGGCACTGAAGCTTTCTTT; CDR3 protein: CASSLGSPFGTEAFF; D gene: .; V gene: TRBV7-8; J gene: TRBJ1-1
CDR3 DNA: TGCGCCAGCAGTGAGTCAGGGACTAGCGGGAGGGCTATCTGGGAGACCCAGTACTTC; CDR3 protein: CASSESGTSGRAIWETQYF; D gene: TRBD2; V gene: TRBV10-1; J gene: TRBJ2-5
CDR3 DNA: TGCAGCGTACCCGAGCCCCTCGATGAGCAGTTCTTC; CDR3 protein: CSVPEPLDEQFF; D gene: .; V gene: TRBV29-1; J gene: TRBJ2-1
CDR3 DNA: TGTGCCACCCCCTGGGGGACAGGGAATGGCTACACCTTC; CDR3 protein: CATPWGTGNGYTF; D gene: TRBD1; V gene: TRBV7-9; J gene: TRBJ1-2
CDR3 DNA: TGCAGCGTTGAAGGCCGCGGGCAAGAGACCCAGTACTTC; CDR3 protein: CSVEGRGQETQYF; D gene: .; V gene: TRBV29-1; J gene: TRBJ2-5
CDR3 DNA: TGTGCCAGCAGCTTAGCGCGGACAGGGGAGGGCTACACCTTC; CDR3 protein: CASSLARTGEGYTF; D gene: TRBD1; V gene: TRBV11-3; J gene: TRBJ1-2